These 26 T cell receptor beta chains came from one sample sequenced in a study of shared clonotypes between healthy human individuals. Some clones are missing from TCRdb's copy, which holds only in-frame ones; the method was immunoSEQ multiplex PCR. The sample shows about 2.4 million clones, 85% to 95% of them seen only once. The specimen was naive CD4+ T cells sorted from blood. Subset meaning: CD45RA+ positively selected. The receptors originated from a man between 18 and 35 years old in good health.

The CDR3, as DNA: TGTGCCAGCAGTGAATTTACAGGGACACTGAACACTGAAGCTTTCTTT. Translation: CASSEFTGTLNTEAFF. This chain links TRBV2 with TRBJ1-1, with D maybe TRBD1 (6 bases). The V end lost 2 bases, the J end lost 0 bases, and 13 bases lay between the germline ends. Germline loops: CDR1 SNHLY, CDR2 FYNNEI. The CDR3 is made up of 16 amino acids.

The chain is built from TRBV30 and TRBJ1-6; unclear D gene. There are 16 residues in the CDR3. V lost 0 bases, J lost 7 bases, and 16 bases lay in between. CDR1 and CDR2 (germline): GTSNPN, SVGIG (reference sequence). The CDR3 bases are TGTGCCTGGAGTGTACTTGAGGGTTTCTCGAATTCACCCCTCCACTTT. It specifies CAWSVLEGFSNSPLHF.

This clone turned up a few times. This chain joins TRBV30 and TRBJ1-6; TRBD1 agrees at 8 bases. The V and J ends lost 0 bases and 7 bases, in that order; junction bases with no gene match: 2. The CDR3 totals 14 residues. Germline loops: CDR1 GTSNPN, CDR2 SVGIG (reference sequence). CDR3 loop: CAWSVGQENSPLHF. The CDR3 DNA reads TGTGCCTGGAGTGTGGGACAGGAGAATTCACCCCTCCACTTT.

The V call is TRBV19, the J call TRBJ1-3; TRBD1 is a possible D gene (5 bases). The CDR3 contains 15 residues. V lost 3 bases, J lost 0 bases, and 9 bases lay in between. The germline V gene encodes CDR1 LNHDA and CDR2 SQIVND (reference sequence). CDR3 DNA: TGTGCCAGTAGTATCGGGGGGAGCTCTGGAAACACCATATATTTT. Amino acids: CASSIGGSSGNTIYF.

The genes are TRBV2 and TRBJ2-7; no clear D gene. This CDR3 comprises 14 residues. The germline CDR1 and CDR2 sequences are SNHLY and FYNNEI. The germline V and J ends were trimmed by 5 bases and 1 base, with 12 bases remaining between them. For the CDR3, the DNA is TGTGCCAGCAGTCTCGGCCGATTATCCTACGAGCAGTACTTC. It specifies CASSLGRLSYEQYF.

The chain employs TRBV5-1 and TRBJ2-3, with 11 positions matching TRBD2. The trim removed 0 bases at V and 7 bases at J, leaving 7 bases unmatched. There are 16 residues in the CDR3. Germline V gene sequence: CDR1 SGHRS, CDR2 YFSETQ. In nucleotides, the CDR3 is TGCGCCAGCAGCTTGGCTTCTAGCGGGGGGAGGTATACGCAGTATTTT. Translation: CASSLASSGGRYTQYF.

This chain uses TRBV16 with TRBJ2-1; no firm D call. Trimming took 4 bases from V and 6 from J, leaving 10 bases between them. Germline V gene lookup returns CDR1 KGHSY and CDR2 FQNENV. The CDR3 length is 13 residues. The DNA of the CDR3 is TGTGCCAGCAGCCCAATCTTGGGCAATGAGCAGTTCTTC. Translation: CASSPILGNEQFF.

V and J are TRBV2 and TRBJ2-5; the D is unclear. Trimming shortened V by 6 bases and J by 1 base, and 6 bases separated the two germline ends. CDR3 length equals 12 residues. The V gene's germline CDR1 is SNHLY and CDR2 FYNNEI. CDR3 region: CASREFQETQYF. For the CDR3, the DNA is TGTGCCAGCAGGGAATTCCAAGAGACCCAGTACTTC. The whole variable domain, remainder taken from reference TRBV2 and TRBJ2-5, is EPEVTQTPSHQVTQMGQEVILRCVPISNHLYFYWYRQILGQKVEFLVSFYNNEISEKSEIFDDQFSVERPDGSNFTLKIRSTKLEDSAMYFCASREFQETQYFGPGTRLLVL.

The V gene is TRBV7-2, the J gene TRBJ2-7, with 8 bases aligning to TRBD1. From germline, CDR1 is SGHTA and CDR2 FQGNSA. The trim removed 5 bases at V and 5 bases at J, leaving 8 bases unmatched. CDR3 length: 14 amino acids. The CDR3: CASSPGDRPNEQYF. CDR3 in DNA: TGTGCCAGCAGCCCGGGGGACAGGCCGAACGAGCAGTACTTC.

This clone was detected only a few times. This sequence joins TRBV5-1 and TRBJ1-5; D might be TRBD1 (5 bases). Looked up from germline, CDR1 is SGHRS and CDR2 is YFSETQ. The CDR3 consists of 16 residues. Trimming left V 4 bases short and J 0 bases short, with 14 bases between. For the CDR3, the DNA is TGCGCCAGCAGCCCCGTTCCAGGGAATAGCAATCAGCCCCAGCATTTT. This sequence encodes CASSPVPGNSNQPQHF.

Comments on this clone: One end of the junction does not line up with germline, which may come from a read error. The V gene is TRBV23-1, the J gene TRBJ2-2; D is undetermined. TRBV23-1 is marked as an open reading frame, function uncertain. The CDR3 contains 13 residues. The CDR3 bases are TGCGCCAGCAGTCAAGAGAACGCCGGGGAGCTGTTTTTT. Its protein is CASSQENAGELFF.

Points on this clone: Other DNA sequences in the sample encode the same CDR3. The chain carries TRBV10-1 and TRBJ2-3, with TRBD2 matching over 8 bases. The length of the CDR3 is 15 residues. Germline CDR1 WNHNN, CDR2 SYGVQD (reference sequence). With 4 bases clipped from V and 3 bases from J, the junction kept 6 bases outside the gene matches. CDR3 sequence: CASSGSGSSTDTQYF. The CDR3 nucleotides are TGCGCCAGCAGTGGAAGCGGGAGTTCTACAGATACGCAGTATTTT.

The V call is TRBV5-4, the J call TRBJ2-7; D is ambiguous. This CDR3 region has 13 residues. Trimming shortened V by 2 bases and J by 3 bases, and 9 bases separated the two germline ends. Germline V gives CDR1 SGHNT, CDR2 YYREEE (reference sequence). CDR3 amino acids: CASSFRQDYEQYF. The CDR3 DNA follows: TGTGCCAGCAGCTTCCGACAAGACTACGAGCAGTACTTC.

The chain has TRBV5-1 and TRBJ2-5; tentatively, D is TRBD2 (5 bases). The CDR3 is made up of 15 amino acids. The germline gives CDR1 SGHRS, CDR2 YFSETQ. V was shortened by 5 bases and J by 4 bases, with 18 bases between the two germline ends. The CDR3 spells CASRIQTAGGETQYF. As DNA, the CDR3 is TGCGCCAGCAGAATTCAAACAGCCGGAGGAGAGACCCAGTACTTC.

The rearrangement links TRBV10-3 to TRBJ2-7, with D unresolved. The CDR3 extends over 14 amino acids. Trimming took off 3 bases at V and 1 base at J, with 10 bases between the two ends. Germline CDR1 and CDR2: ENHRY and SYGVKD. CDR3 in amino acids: CAISDLAESYEQYF. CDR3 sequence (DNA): TGTGCCATCAGTGATCTGGCAGAGTCCTACGAGCAGTACTTC.

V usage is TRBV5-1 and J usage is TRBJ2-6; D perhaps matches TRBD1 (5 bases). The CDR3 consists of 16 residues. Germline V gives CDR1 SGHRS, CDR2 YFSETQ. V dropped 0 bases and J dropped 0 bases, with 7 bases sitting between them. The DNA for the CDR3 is TGCGCCAGCAGCTTGGGACAGCCCTCTGGGGCCAACGTCCTGACTTTC. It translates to CASSLGQPSGANVLTF.

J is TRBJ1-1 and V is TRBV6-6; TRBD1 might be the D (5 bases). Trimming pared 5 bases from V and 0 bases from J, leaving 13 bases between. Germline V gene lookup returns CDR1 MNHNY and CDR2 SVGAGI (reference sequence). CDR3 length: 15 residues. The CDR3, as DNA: TGTGCCAGCAGTCTATTGGGACCCCTGAACACTGAAGCTTTCTTT. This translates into CASSLLGPLNTEAFF.

The CDR3 region has the DNA TGTGCCAGCAGTGGGACAGTTAGCAATCAGCCCCAGCATTTT. Its protein product is CASSGTVSNQPQHF. J is TRBJ1-5 and V is TRBV25-1, with D possibly matching TRBD1 (6 bases). The CDR3 covers 14 residues. V lost 4 bases and J lost 0, with 7 bases in between. CDR1 MGHDK and CDR2 SYGVNS come from the germline V gene.

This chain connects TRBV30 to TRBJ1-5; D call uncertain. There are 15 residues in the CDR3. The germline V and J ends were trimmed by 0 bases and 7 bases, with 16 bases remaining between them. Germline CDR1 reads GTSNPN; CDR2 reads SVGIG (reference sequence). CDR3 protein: CAWSVQNSPRQPQHF. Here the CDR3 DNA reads TGTGCCTGGAGTGTACAAAACTCCCCGAGACAGCCCCAGCATTTT.

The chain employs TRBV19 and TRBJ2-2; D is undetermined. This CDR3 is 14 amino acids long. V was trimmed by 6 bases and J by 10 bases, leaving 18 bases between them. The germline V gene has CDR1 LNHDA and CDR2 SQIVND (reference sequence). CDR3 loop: CASSPDPGTPELFF. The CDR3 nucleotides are TGTGCCAGTAGCCCCGACCCCGGCACCCCGGAGCTGTTTTTT.

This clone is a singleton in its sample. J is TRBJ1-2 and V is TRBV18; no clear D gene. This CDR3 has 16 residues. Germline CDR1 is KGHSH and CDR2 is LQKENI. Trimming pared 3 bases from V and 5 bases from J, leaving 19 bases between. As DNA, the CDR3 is TGTGCCAGCTCACCTCGTTCGGCTCAAATTCAATATGGCTACACCTTC. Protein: CASSPRSAQIQYGYTF.

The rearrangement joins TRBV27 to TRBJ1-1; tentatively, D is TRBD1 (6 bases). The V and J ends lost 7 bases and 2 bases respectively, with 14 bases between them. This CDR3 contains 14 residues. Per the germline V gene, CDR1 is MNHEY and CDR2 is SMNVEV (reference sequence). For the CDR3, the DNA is TGTGCCAGCAACCCACAGGGATTTAACACTGAAGCTTTCTTT. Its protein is CASNPQGFNTEAFF.

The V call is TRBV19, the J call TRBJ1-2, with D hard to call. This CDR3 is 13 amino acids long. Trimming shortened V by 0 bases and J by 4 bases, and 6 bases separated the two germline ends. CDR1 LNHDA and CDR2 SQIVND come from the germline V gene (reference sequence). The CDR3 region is CASSIEVGYGYTF. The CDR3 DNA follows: TGTGCCAGTAGTATAGAGGTGGGCTATGGCTACACCTTC. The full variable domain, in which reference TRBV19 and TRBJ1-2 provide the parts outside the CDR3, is DGGITQSPKYLFRKEGQNVTLSCEQNLNHDAMYWYRQDPGQGLRLIYYSQIVNDFQKGDIAEGYSVSREKKESFPLTVTSAQKNPTAFYLCASSIEVGYGYTFGSGTRLTVV.

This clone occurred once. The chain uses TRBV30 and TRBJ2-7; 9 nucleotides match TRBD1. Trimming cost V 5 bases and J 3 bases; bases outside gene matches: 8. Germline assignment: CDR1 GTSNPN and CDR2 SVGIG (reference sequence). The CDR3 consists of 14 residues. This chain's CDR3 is CAWAGTGMGYEQYF. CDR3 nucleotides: TGTGCCTGGGCGGGGACAGGGATGGGCTACGAGCAGTACTTC.

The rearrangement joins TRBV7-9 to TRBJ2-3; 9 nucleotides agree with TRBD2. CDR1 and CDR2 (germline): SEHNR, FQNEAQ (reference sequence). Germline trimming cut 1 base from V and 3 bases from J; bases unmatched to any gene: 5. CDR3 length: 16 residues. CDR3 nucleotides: TGTGCCAGCAGCTTAGGTAGCGGGGGACTAACAGATACGCAGTATTTT. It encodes CASSLGSGGLTDTQYF.

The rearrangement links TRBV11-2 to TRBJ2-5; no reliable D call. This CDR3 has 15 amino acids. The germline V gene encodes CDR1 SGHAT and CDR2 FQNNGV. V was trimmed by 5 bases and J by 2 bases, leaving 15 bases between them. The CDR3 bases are TGTGCCAGCAGCCCCCGGGCAGCCACACAAGAGACCCAGTACTTC. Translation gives CASSPRAATQETQYF.